This TCR beta chain comes out of a study of persistence of HIV-infected CD4 T cells. Study as a whole: Median time on suppressive ART was seven to nine years.

Cells were stimulated with CMV-infected fibroblast lysates at approximately 10 ug/mL. CD40L/CD69 double-negative CD45RO-high memory CD4+ T cells were collected. Plasma HIV-1 RNA stayed below 50 copies/mL for at least 4 years. CDR1 SGHRS and CDR2 YFSETQ come from the germline V gene. V gave up 9 bases and J gave up 6 bases; unmatched junction bases: 16. The CDR3 is 16 residues long. Sequencing used immunoSEQ version 4 in survey mode. Template was genomic DNA at around 10 ng/uL, with up to 1 ug used per sample. Generated by immunoSEQ multiplex PCR, the TCRdb table keeps only in-frame clones and is missing some. The sample has tens of thousands of clones; around four fifths are singletons. Of note for this clone: Its antigen remains unknown.

Study-level points and caveats: Antigen-responding cells were enriched for degenerate expanded CDR3beta sequences.

The rearrangement links TRBV5-1 to TRBJ2-2; 8 bases are a match to TRBD2. The clonotype was recovered from an adult man with HIV who was CMV-seropositive. Material: CD4+ T cells sorted from PBMCs after approximately 19-hour stimulation, obtained from a patient who received antiretroviral therapy. The CDR3 here is CATRAGGRVFAGELFF. CDR3 bases: TGCGCCACCAGGGCGGGAGGCAGGGTGTTCGCCGGGGAGCTGTTTTTT. Full variable domain (remainder filled in from reference TRBV5-1 and TRBJ2-2): KAGVTQTPRYLIKTRGQQVTLSCSPISGHRSVSWYQQTPGQGLQFLFEYFSETQRNKGNFPGRFSGRQFSNSRSEMNVSTLELGDSALYLCATRAGGRVFAGELFFGEGSRLTVL.